The clone carrying this TCR beta chain showed up just once. Its specificity is not known. V lost 8 bases to trimming and J lost 5 bases, with 12 bases between them. CDR1 and CDR2 from the germline V gene are SQVTM and ANQGSEA. The CDR3 loop spans 11 amino acids. The sample belongs to a study of CD8+CD57+ T cells in acquired aplastic anemia. Study-wide background: On average, sorted CD4+ and CD8+ cells gave 3.2 ug of DNA.

It was genomic DNA that served as the template for profiling TCR beta VDJ and CDR3. TCRdb reanalysed the reads using MiXCR and keeps one entry per CDR3 protein. The sample consists of 100,000 to 150,000 distinct CDR3 sequences, more than 40% of them appearing once. Study results and caveats: Patients and controls shared some 29 CD8+ CDR3 sequences, which appeared highly expressed in patients and within their immunodominant clones. No significant difference in CD8+ Simpson's diversity was found between patients and controls.

The sample was sorted CD4+, CD8+, or CD8+CD57+ T cells (not recorded which) from PBMCs. The clonotype was recovered from a human donor in good health, serving as a control. The V and J genes are TRBV29-1 and TRBJ2-5, with D hard to call. In DNA form, the CDR3 reads TGCAGCTCATTGATCCGGGAGACCCAGTACTTC. Translating it yields CSSLIRETQYF. Full variable domain (outside the CDR3, taken from reference TRBV29-1 and TRBJ2-5): SAVISQKPSRDICQRGTSLTIQCQVDSQVTMMFWYRQQPGQSLTLIATANQGSEATYESGFVIDKFPISRPNLTFSTLTVSNMSPEDSSIYLCSSLIRETQYFGPGTRLLVL.